The 8 T cell receptor beta chains presented below share a single source sample, sequenced in a study of type 1 regulatory T cells. Each CDR3 protein gets one entry after TCRdb re-called the reads with MiXCR. The data show about 71,000 distinct CDR3 sequences, with around 20% seen just once and roughly 8.3% held by the top ten. Points from the study as a whole: Tr1 cells had a more restricted TCR repertoire than non-Tr1 cells.

No antigen has been identified for these receptors. The specimen sequenced was cultured type 1 regulatory T (Tr1) cells, either the whole culture or a sorted fraction (not recorded which). These receptors came from a human donor in good health.

In its sample, this clonotype was seen a few times. The CDR3 loop is CASSEAERGVLYF. Here the CDR3 DNA reads TGTGCCAGCAGTGAAGCGGAGCGGGGAGTGTTGTATTTT. The chain carries TRBV2 and TRBJ2-3, with 7 bases that match TRBD2. V was pared by 0 bases and J by 14 bases, with 8 bases of the junction left unmatched. CDR3 length: 13 amino acids. CDR1 is SNHLY, CDR2 FYNNEI, per germline. Filled out from reference TRBV2 and TRBJ2-3, the complete variable domain reads EPEVTQTPSHQVTQMGQEVILRCVPISNHLYFYWYRQILGQKVEFLVSFYNNEISEKSEIFDDQFSVERPDGSNFTLKIRSTKLEDSAMYFCASSEAERGVLYFGPGTRLTVL.

The chain uses TRBV12-3 or TRBV12-4 and TRBJ1-1; D gene ambiguous. V was clipped by 6 bases and J by 2 bases, with 10 bases between them. This CDR3 has 13 residues. The CDR3 loop is CASSTKPNTEAFF. CDR3 in DNA: TGTGCCAGCAGCACGAAACCAAACACTGAAGCTTTCTTT.

In its sample, this clonotype was seen a few times. CDR3 DNA sequence: TGCACCAGCAGCCAAGTCTTTCGCCCTGAAGCTTTCTTT. Protein: CTSSQVFRPEAFF. This chain links TRBV1 with TRBJ1-1. TRBV1 counts as a pseudogene. This CDR3 has 13 amino acids.

To note about this clonotype: Since a much larger clone is just one base distant, this may be a read error. The V and J genes are TRBV6-5 and TRBJ2-5; D possibly corresponds to TRBD2 (5 bases). The CDR3 consists of 11 residues. Germline V lookup: CDR1 MNHEY, CDR2 SVGAGI. CDR3 in amino acids: CASKLREIQYF. The CDR3 DNA reads as TGTGCCAGCAAATTAAGGGAGATCCAGTACTTC.

This clonotype came up a few times. The chain has TRBV4-2 and TRBJ1-1, with 7 bases that match TRBD1. CDR3 size: 16 residues. The trim removed 0 bases at V and 1 base at J, leaving 5 bases unmatched. From germline, CDR1 is LGHNA and CDR2 YNFKEQ. The CDR3 DNA is TGTGCCAGCAGCCAAGAGATACAGGGGAGGAACACTGAAGCTTTCTTT. It encodes CASSQEIQGRNTEAFF.

A few counts support this clonotype. The chain links TRBV5-1 to TRBJ2-3; a possible D gene is TRBD2 (5 bases). Germline values: CDR1 SGHRS, CDR2 YFSETQ. Trimming stripped 6 bases from V and 0 bases from J, with 11 bases between. The CDR3 has 14 amino acids. The CDR3 coding sequence is TGCGCCAGCACGGGTGGACTCAGCACAGATACGCAGTATTTT. Amino acids: CASTGGLSTDTQYF. Using reference TRBV5-1 and TRBJ2-3 for the parts outside the CDR3, the full variable domain is KAGVTQTPRYLIKTRGQQVTLSCSPISGHRSVSWYQQTPGQGLQFLFEYFSETQRNKGNFPGRFSGRQFSNSRSEMNVSTLELGDSALYLCASTGGLSTDTQYFGPGTRLTVL.

CDR3 nucleotide sequence: TGCAGTGTTCTTGGGGGCGAAACTGGCTACGAGCAGTACTTC. Protein: CSVLGGETGYEQYF. The rearrangement uses TRBV20-1 and TRBJ2-7, with a possible D match to TRBD1 (6 bases). Germline loops: CDR1 DFQATT, CDR2 SNEGSKA (reference sequence). The V end was cut by 7 bases, the J end by 3 bases, with 19 bases between. The CDR3 runs 14 residues.

This clonotype occurred many times. CDR3 in amino acids: CSALAGDVTGELFF. CDR3 in DNA: TGCAGTGCCCTAGCGGGAGACGTAACCGGGGAGCTGTTTTTT. The rearrangement uses TRBV20-1 and TRBJ2-2; TRBD2 matches 10 bases. J was trimmed by 5 bases and V by 6 bases; bases with no gene match: 6. The CDR3 runs to 14 residues. CDR1 DFQATT and CDR2 SNEGSKA come from the germline V gene (reference sequence).